Here is one T cell receptor (beta chain) with its context. Its antigen is unidentified. Regions amplified from RNA transcripts were the TCR beta CDR3 regions. First-round RT-PCR of the TCR CDR3 relied on the HTBI primer set. TCRdb re-derived calls from the multiplex PCR reads in MiXCR, one entry per CDR3 protein. The sample lists hundreds of thousands of distinct CDR3 sequences; roughly 46% were seen once. This record belongs to a study of T cells in Graves' hyperthyroidism and ophthalmopathy. Findings of the study overall: Ophthalmopathy, which appeared later, was predicted by the model a median roughly 6.5 months before onset. Separating ophthalmopathy from stable hyperthyroidism was achieved by a 13 V-J model.

J was trimmed by 1 base and V by 5 bases; bases with no gene match: 8. The CDR3 loop spans 17 amino acids. The germline gives CDR1 SNHLY, CDR2 FYNNEI. Exclusion criteria comprised uncontrolled infection, other autoimmune disease, pregnancy or lactation. The J gene is TRBJ1-5, the V gene TRBV2; TRBD1 matches 10 bases. The TCR sequence derives from an adult man with Graves' disease, either hyperthyroidism or ophthalmopathy (not recorded which). What was sequenced was peripheral blood or thyroid tissue (not recorded which). CDR3 sequence: CASSYPPGQGSNQPQHF. For the CDR3, the DNA is TGTGCCAGCAGTTACCCGCCGGGACAGGGGAGCAATCAGCCCCAGCATTTT.